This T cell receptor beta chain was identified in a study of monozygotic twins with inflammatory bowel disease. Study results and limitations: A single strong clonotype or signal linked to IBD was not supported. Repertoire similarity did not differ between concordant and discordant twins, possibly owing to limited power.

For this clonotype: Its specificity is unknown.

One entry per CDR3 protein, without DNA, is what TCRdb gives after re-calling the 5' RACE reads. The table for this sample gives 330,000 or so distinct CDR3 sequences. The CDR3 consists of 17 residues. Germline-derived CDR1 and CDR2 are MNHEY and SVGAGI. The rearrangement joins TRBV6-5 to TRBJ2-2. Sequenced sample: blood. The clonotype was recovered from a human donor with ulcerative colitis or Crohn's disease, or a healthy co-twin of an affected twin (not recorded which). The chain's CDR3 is CASSYSIFSENTGELFF.